This TCR beta chain comes out of a study of T cells in Graves' hyperthyroidism and ophthalmopathy. At least ten counts were recorded for this clonotype. Germline trimming cut 4 bases from V and 9 bases from J; bases unmatched to any gene: 9. The CDR3 length is 15 residues. Amplification of TCR beta CDR3 regions was performed using RNA transcripts as template. The HTBI set primed first-round TCR CDR3 RT-PCR. TCRdb recomputed calls from the multiplex PCR reads with MiXCR, one row per CDR3 protein. The table shows a few hundred thousand distinct CDR3 sequences, with about 16% occurring only once. Extraction of PBMCs used about 9.2 ml of fresh peripheral blood.

The genes are TRBV12-3 or TRBV12-4 and TRBJ1-4, with 9 bases identical to TRBD1. Sequenced input: blood. This receptor was taken from a woman aged 40-49 years with Graves' ophthalmopathy. CDR3 nucleotide sequence: TGTGCCAGCAGTTCGGCCGGGACAGGGCAGCAAAAACTGTTTTTT. It encodes CASSSAGTGQQKLFF.